A few counts support the clone carrying this T cell receptor (beta chain). The antigen is undetermined. Between the trimmed V and J ends, which lost 5 bases and 3 bases, there was a span of 10 bases. CDR1 is LNHNV, CDR2 YYDKDF, per germline (reference sequence). CDR3 length: 13 amino acids. TCRdb reanalysed the RACE reads using MiXCR and keeps one entry per CDR3 protein. This table has 350,000 to 450,000 distinct CDR3 sequences, 5% to 6.5% appearing once. Time point specified: pre-sensitization, week 0. The treatment is: therapeutic diphenylcyclopropenone sensitization with weekly scalp DPC. The data belong to a study of human T cells and chemical hapten exposure. Study findings and constraints: Among TCRs, those above 1 in 1000 frequency were unaffected by DPC sensitization. Expanded TCR counts at PT1 were positively correlated with the patch test score.

The receptor comes from a woman in her 50s with alopecia areata. Some clones in this sample may be carry-over from other donors' samples. This chain connects TRBV15 to TRBJ2-5; unclear D gene. This material consisted of whole blood, taken in connection with sensitization to the hapten diphenylcyclopropenone (DPC). The CDR3 reads CATSPPLEETQYF. CDR3 DNA sequence: TGTGCCACCAGCCCCCCCCTTGAAGAGACCCAGTACTTC.